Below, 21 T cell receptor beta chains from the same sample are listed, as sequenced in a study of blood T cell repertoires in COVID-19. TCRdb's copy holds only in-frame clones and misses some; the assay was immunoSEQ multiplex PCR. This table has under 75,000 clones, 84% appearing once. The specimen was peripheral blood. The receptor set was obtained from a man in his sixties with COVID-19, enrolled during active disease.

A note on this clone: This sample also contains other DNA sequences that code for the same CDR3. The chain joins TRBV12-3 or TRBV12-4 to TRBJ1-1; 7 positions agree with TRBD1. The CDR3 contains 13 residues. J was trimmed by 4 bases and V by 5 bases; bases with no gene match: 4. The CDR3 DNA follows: TGTGCCAGCAGTCACGGGACAGCCACTGAAGCTTTCTTT. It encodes CASSHGTATEAFF.

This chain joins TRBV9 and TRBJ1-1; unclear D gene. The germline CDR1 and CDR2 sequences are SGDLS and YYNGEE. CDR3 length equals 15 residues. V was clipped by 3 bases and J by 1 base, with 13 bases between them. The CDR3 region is CASSAGVPGNTEAFF. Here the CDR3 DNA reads TGTGCCAGCAGCGCCGGAGTCCCCGGGAACACTGAAGCTTTCTTT. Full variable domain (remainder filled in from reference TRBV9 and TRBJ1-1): DSGVTQTPKHLITATGQRVTLRCSPRSGDLSVYWYQQSLDQGLQFLIQYYNGEERAKGNILERFSAQQFPDLHSELNLSSLELGDSALYFCASSAGVPGNTEAFFGQGTRLTVV.

The CDR3 sequence: CASSPLPGQAQETQYF. CDR3 DNA sequence: TGTGCCAGCTCACCGTTACCGGGACAAGCACAAGAGACCCAGTACTTC. The chain is built from TRBV18 and TRBJ2-5; weak D call: TRBD1 (6 bases). CDR1 and CDR2 from the germline V gene are KGHSH and LQKENI. There are 16 residues in the CDR3. Trimming removed 3 bases from V and 2 bases from J, with 16 bases in between.

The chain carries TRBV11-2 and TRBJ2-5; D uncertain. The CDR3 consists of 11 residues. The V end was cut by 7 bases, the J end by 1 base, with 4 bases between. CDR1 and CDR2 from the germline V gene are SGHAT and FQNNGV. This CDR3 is CASTGQETQYF. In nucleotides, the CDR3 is TGTGCCAGCACCGGCCAAGAGACCCAGTACTTC.

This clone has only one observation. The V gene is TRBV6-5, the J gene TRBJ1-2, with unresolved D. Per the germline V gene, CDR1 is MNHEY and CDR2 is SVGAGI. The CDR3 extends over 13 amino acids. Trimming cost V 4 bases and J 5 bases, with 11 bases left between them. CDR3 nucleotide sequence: TGTGCCAGCAGTTTAACAGCACAATATGGCTACACCTTC. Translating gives CASSLTAQYGYTF.

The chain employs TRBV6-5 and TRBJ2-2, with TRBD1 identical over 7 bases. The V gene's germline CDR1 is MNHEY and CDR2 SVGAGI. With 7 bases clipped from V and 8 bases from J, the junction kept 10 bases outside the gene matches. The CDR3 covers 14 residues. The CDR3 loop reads CASKQTDRAGELFF. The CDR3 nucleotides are TGTGCCAGCAAACAAACCGACAGGGCGGGGGAGCTGTTTTTT.

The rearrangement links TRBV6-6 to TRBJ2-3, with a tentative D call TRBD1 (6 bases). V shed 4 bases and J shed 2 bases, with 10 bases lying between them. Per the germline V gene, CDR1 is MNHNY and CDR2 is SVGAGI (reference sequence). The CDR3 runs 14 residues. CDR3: CASSSGQPTDTQYF. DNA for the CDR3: TGTGCCAGCAGTTCCGGACAGCCCACAGATACGCAGTATTTT.

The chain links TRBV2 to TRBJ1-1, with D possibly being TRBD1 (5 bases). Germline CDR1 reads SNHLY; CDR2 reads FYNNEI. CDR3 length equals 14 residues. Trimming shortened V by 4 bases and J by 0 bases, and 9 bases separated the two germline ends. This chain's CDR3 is CASSVRQMNTEAFF. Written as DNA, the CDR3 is TGTGCCAGCAGTGTGCGACAGATGAACACTGAAGCTTTCTTT.

CDR3 loop: CASSPGTGENQPQHF. Written as DNA, the CDR3 is TGTGCCAGCTCACCGGGGACAGGAGAGAATCAGCCCCAGCATTTT. The chain employs TRBV18 and TRBJ1-5; 8 bases map to TRBD1. CDR3 length: 15 residues. Trimming cost V 3 bases and J 4 bases; bases outside gene matches: 5. From germline, CDR1 is KGHSH and CDR2 LQKENI.

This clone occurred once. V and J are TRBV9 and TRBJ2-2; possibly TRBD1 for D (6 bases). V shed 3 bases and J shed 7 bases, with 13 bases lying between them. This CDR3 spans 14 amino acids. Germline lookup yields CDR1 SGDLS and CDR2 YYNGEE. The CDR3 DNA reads TGTGCCAGCAGCGCAGAACAGGGACACGGGGAGCTGTTTTTT. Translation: CASSAEQGHGELFF.

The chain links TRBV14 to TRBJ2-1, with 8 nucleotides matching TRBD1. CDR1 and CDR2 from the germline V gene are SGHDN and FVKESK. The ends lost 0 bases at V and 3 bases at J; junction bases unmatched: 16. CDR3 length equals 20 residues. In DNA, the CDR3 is TGTGCCAGCAGCCAAGATTTTTGGCAGGGGGCCACCTCGAACTACAATGAGCAGTTCTTC. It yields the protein CASSQDFWQGATSNYNEQFF.

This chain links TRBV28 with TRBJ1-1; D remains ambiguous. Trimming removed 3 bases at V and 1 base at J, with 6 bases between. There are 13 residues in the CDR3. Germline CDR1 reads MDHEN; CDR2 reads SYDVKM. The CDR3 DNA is TGTGCCAGCAGTTTTGTCCGGAACACTGAAGCTTTCTTT. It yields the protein CASSFVRNTEAFF.

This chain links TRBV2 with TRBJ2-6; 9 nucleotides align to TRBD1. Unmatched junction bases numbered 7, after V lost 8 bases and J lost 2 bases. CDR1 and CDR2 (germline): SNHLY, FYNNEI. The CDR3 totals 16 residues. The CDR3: CASGDRDYAGANVLTF. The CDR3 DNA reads TGTGCCAGCGGGGACAGGGATTATGCTGGGGCCAACGTCCTGACTTTC.

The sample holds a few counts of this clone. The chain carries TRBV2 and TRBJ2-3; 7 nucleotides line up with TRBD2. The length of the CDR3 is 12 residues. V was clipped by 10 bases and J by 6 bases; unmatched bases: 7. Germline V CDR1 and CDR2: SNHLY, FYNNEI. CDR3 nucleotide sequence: TGTGCCACTTCTCTGCGGGGGGATACGCAGTATTTT. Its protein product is CATSLRGDTQYF.

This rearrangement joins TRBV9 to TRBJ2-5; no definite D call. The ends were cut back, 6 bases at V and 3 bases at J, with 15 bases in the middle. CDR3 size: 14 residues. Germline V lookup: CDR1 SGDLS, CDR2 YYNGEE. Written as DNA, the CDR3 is TGTGCCAGCACCTACCATTGGTTTAAAGAGACCCAGTACTTC. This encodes CASTYHWFKETQYF.

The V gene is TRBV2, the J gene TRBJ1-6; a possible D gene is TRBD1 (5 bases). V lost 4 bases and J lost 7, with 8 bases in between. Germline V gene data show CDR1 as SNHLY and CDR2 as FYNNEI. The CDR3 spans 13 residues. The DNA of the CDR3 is TGTGCCAGCAGTGCCAGGGAAAATTCACCCCTCCACTTT. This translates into CASSARENSPLHF.

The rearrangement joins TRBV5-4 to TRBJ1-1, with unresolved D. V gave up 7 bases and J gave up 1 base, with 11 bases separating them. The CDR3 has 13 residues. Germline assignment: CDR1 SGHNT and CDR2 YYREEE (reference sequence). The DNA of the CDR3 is TGTGCCAGCTTTACAGCAACGAACACTGAAGCTTTCTTT. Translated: CASFTATNTEAFF.

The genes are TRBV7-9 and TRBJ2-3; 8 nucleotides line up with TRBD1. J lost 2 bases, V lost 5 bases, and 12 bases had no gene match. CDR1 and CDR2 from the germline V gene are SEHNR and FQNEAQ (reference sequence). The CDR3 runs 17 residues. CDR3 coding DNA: TGTGCCAGCAGCCTCCCAAAGGAGACAGGGGTCACAGATACGCAGTATTTT. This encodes CASSLPKETGVTDTQYF.

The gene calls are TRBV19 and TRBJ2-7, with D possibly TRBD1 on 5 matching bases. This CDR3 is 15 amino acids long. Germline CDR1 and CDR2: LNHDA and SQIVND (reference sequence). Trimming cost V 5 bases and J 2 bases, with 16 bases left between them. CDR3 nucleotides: TGTGCCAGTAGTTACCCAGGGAAGGGAACCTACGAGCAGTACTTC. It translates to CASSYPGKGTYEQYF.

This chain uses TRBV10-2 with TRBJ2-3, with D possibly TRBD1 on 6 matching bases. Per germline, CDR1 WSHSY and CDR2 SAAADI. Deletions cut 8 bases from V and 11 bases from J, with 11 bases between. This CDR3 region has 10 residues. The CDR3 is CASLDRMQYF. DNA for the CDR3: TGCGCCAGCTTAGACAGGATGCAGTATTTT.

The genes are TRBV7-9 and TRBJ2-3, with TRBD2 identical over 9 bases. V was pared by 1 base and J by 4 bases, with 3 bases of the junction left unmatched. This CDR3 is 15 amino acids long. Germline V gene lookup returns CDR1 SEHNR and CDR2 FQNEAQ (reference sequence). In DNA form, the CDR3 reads TGTGCCAGCAGCTTAGTTCTAGCGGGGTCAGATACGCAGTATTTT. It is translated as CASSLVLAGSDTQYF.